The clone carrying this T cell receptor (beta chain) was detected many times. No antigen is known for it. The data derive from a study of blood T cells in healthy people across ages. Per sample, at least 5 micrograms of total RNA were extracted. Germline V lookup: CDR1 MGHRA, CDR2 YSYEKL. This CDR3 contains 17 residues. V lost 0 bases to trimming and J lost 7 bases; unmatched junction nucleotides: 11. Then a second PCR, running roughly 7 to 11 cycles, was carried out with a sample-barcoded 5' primer and a J-beta primer mix. MiXCR, applied by TCRdb to the 5' RACE reads, yields one record per CDR3 protein. Altogether approximately 1.5 million distinct CDR3 sequences are present, 30% to 40% being singletons, with the ten largest covering about 11%. Notes on the study in general: Researchers report that TCR beta diversity correlated strongly with naive T cell percentage.

This sequence was found in a woman aged 25 to 39 in good health. The V and J genes are TRBV4-1 and TRBJ2-1; 8 bases map to TRBD2. The sample comprised blood. As DNA, the CDR3 is TGCGCCAGCAGCCAAGATCGGATAGCGGGGATGTCGAATGAGCAGTTCTTC. Amino acid sequence: CASSQDRIAGMSNEQFF.